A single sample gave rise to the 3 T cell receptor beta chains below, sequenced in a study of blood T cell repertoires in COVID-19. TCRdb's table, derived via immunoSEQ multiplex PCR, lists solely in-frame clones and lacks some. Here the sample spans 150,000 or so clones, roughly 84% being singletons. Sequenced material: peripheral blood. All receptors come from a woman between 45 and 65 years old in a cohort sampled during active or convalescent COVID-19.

CDR3 DNA sequence: TGTGCCATCAGTGAGTCGTATAGGGGGAATACTGAAGCTTTCTTT. Amino acids: CAISESYRGNTEAFF. The rearrangement joins TRBV10-3 to TRBJ1-1; TRBD1 is a possible D gene (6 bases). V dropped 0 bases and J dropped 5 bases, with 13 bases sitting between them. The CDR3 sequence is 15 residues long. Germline V lookup: CDR1 ENHRY, CDR2 SYGVKD.

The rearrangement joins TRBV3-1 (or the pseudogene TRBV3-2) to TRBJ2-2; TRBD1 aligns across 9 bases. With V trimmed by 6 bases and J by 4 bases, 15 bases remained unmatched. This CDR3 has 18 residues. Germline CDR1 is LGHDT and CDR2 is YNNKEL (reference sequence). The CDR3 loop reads CASRPRTGGAGSTGELFF. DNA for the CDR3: TGTGCCAGCAGGCCCCGCACAGGGGGCGCCGGGAGCACCGGGGAGCTGTTTTTT.

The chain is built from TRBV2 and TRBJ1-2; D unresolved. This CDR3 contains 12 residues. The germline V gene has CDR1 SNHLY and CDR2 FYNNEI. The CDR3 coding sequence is TGTGCGACCACACCGGGAGACTATGGCTACACCTTC. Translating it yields CATTPGDYGYTF. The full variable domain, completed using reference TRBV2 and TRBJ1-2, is EPEVTQTPSHQVTQMGQEVILRCVPISNHLYFYWYRQILGQKVEFLVSFYNNEISEKSEIFDDQFSVERPDGSNFTLKIRSTKLEDSAMYFCATTPGDYGYTFGSGTRLTVV.